This T cell receptor beta chain appears in the sequencing data of a study of shared clonotypes between healthy human individuals. Study at large: The study used three CD4 naive, three CD4 memory, two CD8 naive and one CD8 memory plate per donor. Overall study results and limits: There were few donors, and this limited the genetic and exposure-history diversity represented.

In regard to this clone: Its antigen is as yet unknown.

Sequencing used immunoSEQ multiplex PCR; TCRdb keeps in-frame clones, though not all of them. This sample carries about 2 million clones, roughly 96% of them seen once, and the ten largest clones take 0.1% to 0.15%. V lost 1 base and J 5 bases, leaving 15 bases between the germline ends. The CDR3 runs to 17 residues. Germline V gives CDR1 MGHRA, CDR2 YSYEKL. The source of this sequence is a man younger than 35 in good health. This chain uses TRBV4-1 with TRBJ1-6, with D maybe TRBD1 (6 bases). The sequencing input was naive CD4+ T cells sorted from blood. Stated subset: CD45RA+ positively selected. The CDR3 spells CASSQVLQGSNNSPLHF. The CDR3 nucleotides read TGCGCCAGCAGCCAAGTCTTACAGGGATCTAATAATTCACCCCTCCACTTT.